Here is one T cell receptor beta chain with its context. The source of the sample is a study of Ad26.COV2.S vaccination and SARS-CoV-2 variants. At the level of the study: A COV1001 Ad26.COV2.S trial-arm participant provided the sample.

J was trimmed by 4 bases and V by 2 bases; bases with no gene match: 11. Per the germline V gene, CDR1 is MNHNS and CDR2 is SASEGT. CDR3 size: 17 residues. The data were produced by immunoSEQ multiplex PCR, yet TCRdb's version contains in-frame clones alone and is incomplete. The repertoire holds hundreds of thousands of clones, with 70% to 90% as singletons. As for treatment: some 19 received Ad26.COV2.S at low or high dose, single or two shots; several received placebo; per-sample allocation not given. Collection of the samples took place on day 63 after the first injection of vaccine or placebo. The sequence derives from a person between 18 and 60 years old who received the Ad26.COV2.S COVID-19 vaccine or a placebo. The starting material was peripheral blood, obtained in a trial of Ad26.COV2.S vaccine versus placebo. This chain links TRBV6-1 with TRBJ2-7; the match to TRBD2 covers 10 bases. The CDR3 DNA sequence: TGTGCCAGCAGTGAACGAAGCATAGCGGGAGGATCATACGAGCAGTACTTC. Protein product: CASSERSIAGGSYEQYF.